These T cell receptor beta chains were read from a single sample in a study of cytomegalovirus exposure and HLA in healthy donors. Using immunoSEQ multiplex PCR, the repertoire was profiled, and TCRdb retains in-frame clones only, with some absent. The repertoire holds approximately 230,000 clones, roughly nine tenths seen once, with more than 10% in the top ten. Material for sequencing was PBMCs. Receptor source: a man between 18 and 35 years old in good health and CMV-seropositive. The CDR3 runs from the conserved cysteine through the conserved F or W. Each record gives: J gene, D gene, clone size, V gene, CDR3 protein, CDR3 DNA. The D gene is left open where the match is weak. For some rows the clone size is stated as once, few or many, or as a class when expanded; others skip it.

TRBJ2-6	-	-	TRBV2	CASSEEIDGLSTGANVLTF	TGTGCCAGCAGTGAAGAGATAGACGGACTTTCAACTGGGGCCAACGTCCTGACTTTC
TRBJ2-1	-	-	TRBV7-9	CASSFSGPEQFF	TGTGCCAGCAGCTTCAGTGGGCCCGAGCAGTTCTTC
TRBJ1-2	-	few	TRBV27	CASASGRFYGYTF	TGTGCCAGCGCCTCAGGGCGGTTCTATGGCTACACCTTC
TRBJ2-2	TRBD2	-	TRBV4-1	CASSQGLAGTGELFF	TGCGCCAGCAGCCAAGGACTAGCGGGCACCGGGGAGCTGTTTTTT
TRBJ2-5	TRBD2	few	TRBV23-1	CALGGTGWTQYF	TGCGCCCTGGGAGGGACCGGGTGGACCCAGTACTTC
TRBJ2-7	-	-	TRBV7-2	CASSLGLAYEQYF	TGTGCCAGCAGCTTAGGGCTAGCGTACGAGCAGTACTTC
TRBJ1-5	TRBD1	-	TRBV2	CASSGQVGNQPQHF	TGTGCCAGCAGCGGACAGGTTGGCAATCAGCCCCAGCATTTT
TRBJ2-1	-	-	TRBV10-2	CASYNPLAGGEEQFF	TGCGCCAGCTACAACCCCCTAGCTGGTGGAGAAGAGCAGTTCTTC
TRBJ2-1	-	-	TRBV15	CATSSPASFKPEQFF	TGTGCCACCAGCAGCCCCGCTTCGTTCAAACCTGAGCAGTTCTTC
TRBJ1-5	-	many	TRBV18	CASSPLPGADQPQHF	TGTGCCAGCTCACCACTTCCCGGGGCAGACCAGCCCCAGCATTTT
TRBJ2-3	TRBD2	-	TRBV5-1	CASKLSGRETDTQYF	TGCGCCAGCAAGTTGAGCGGGAGAGAGACAGATACGCAGTATTTT
TRBJ1-1	TRBD1	-	TRBV4-2	CASSQGQGRDTEAFF	TGTGCCAGCAGCCAAGGACAGGGGAGGGACACTGAAGCTTTCTTT
TRBJ1-5	TRBD1	once	TRBV5-1	CASSLQGIGPNQPQHF	TGCGCCAGCAGCTTACAGGGGATCGGGCCCAATCAGCCCCAGCATTTT
TRBJ1-1	TRBD1	-	TRBV30	CAWSWTGKNTEAFF	TGTGCCTGGAGTTGGACAGGGAAGAACACTGAAGCTTTCTTT
TRBJ2-5	TRBD2	-	TRBV11-2	CASSPGGRAGETQYF	TGTGCCAGCAGCCCCGGCGGGAGGGCCGGTGAGACCCAGTACTTC
TRBJ1-1	TRBD1	-	TRBV28	CASRGDRGTEAFF	TGTGCCAGCAGGGGTGACAGGGGGACTGAAGCTTTCTTT
TRBJ2-1	-	-	TRBV9	CASSVGGESYNEQFF	TGTGCCAGCAGCGTAGGTGGCGAGAGCTACAATGAGCAGTTCTTC
TRBJ1-2	-	-	TRBV2	CASSPPRSYGYTF	TGTGCCAGCAGTCCTCCCCGTTCATATGGCTACACCTTC
TRBJ1-2	-	-	TRBV19	CASRGPYGYTF	TGTGCCAGTCGGGGACCCTATGGCTACACCTTC
TRBJ2-7	-	-	TRBV18	CASSPDLGQGGTYEQYF	TGTGCCAGCTCACCGGATCTCGGACAGGGAGGGACCTACGAGCAGTACTTC
TRBJ2-5	TRBD1	-	TRBV4-1	CASSQDETGGETQYF	TGCGCCAGCAGCCAAGATGAGACAGGGGGGGAGACCCAGTACTTC
TRBJ2-7	-	-	TRBV11-2	CASSLIVGGEQYF	TGTGCCAGCAGCTTAATAGTAGGGGGCGAGCAGTACTTC
TRBJ2-1	TRBD2	-	TRBV4-1	CASSLGLAEYNEQFF	TGCGCCAGCAGCCTTGGACTAGCGGAATACAATGAGCAGTTCTTC
TRBJ1-2	-	-	TRBV7-9	CASSLAGTNYGYTF	TGTGCCAGCAGCTTAGCCGGAACTAACTATGGCTACACCTTC
TRBJ2-1	-	-	TRBV7-3	CASSLGAQGGTEQFF	TGTGCCAGCAGCTTGGGGGCACAGGGGGGGACTGAGCAGTTCTTC
TRBJ1-3	TRBD1	once	TRBV2	CASSDRGPGNTIYF	TGTGCCAGCAGTGACAGGGGGCCAGGAAACACCATATATTTT
TRBJ2-1	-	once	TRBV6-4	CASSLTIFGEQFF	TGTGCCAGCAGTCTAACTATTTTTGGAGAGCAGTTCTTC
TRBJ1-2	-	-	TRBV15	CATSGGLEGSYTF	TGTGCCACTTCGGGGGGGCTCGAGGGGAGCTACACCTTC
TRBJ2-1	-	-	TRBV12-5	CASGLVVSSSRENILNEQFF	TGTGCTAGTGGTTTGGTAGTCAGTTCCAGCAGGGAAAATATTTTGAATGAGCAGTTCTTC
TRBJ1-3	-	-	TRBV6-1	CASSEANGGNTIYF	TGTGCCAGCAGTGAAGCAAACGGTGGAAACACCATATATTTT
TRBJ2-6	-	few	TRBV28	CASSSVQAFSGANVLTF	TGTGCCAGCAGTTCTGTACAGGCCTTCTCTGGGGCCAACGTCCTGACTTTC
TRBJ2-7	-	-	TRBV27	CASSFGGAQYEQYF	TGTGCCAGCAGTTTTGGGGGGGCGCAGTACGAGCAGTACTTC